The 18 T cell receptor beta chains presented below share a single source sample, sequenced in a study of cytomegalovirus exposure and HLA in healthy donors. It was with 60 Vbeta and 13 Jbeta primers that the PCR ran. Assay: immunoSEQ multiplex PCR; the TCRdb copy retains only in-frame clones and omits some. The sample has fewer than 150,000 clones, roughly 15% seen once. Sequencing used PBMCs. The origin of the receptors is a young woman in good health and CMV-seronegative.

This clone was counted only a few times. The chain recombines TRBV10-3 with TRBJ2-2; 8 bases map to TRBD1. The CDR3 is 14 amino acids. The ends lost 6 bases at V and 3 bases at J; junction bases unmatched: 3. In germline, CDR1 is ENHRY, CDR2 SYGVKD. The CDR3 sequence: CAISLQGDTGELFF. CDR3 bases: TGTGCCATCAGCCTACAGGGGGACACCGGGGAGCTGTTTTTT.

A few counts support this clone. The chain is built from TRBV7-9 and TRBJ1-4; 7 bases map to TRBD1. V shed 5 bases, J shed 4 bases, and the junction held 7 bases outside the gene matches. This CDR3 spans 15 amino acids. Per germline, CDR1 SEHNR and CDR2 FQNEAQ (reference sequence). As DNA, the CDR3 is TGTGCCAGCAGCACGGGGACAGCGCTTAATGAAAAACTGTTTTTT. This encodes CASSTGTALNEKLFF.

This clone was detected a few times. The rearrangement uses TRBV9 and TRBJ2-2; the match to TRBD2 covers 10 bases. Germline CDR1 is SGDLS and CDR2 is YYNGEE. Trimming at V came to 4 bases and at J to 3 bases, leaving 3 bases not matched to a gene. The CDR3 totals 15 residues. CDR3 amino acids: CASSPLAGDTGELFF. CDR3 DNA sequence: TGTGCCAGCAGCCCCCTAGCGGGAGACACCGGGGAGCTGTTTTTT.

This chain connects TRBV10-2 to TRBJ2-7, with 10 bases identical to TRBD2. Germline values: CDR1 WSHSY, CDR2 SAAADI. V lost 3 bases to trimming and J lost 7 bases; unmatched junction nucleotides: 15. This CDR3 spans 17 amino acids. CDR3: CASSDREPSGSPYEQYF. Here the CDR3 DNA reads TGCGCCAGCAGTGACAGAGAACCTAGCGGGAGTCCGTATGAGCAGTACTTC.

The CDR3 reads CASSLGDRAGNTIYF. DNA for the CDR3: TGTGCCAGCAGCTTAGGAGACAGGGCTGGAAACACCATATATTTT. This chain links TRBV13 with TRBJ1-3, with TRBD1 matching over 7 bases. The length of the CDR3 is 15 residues. Germline V lookup: CDR1 PRHDT, CDR2 FYEKMQ (reference sequence). V was pared by 0 bases and J by 2 bases, with 1 base of the junction left unmatched.

Only a few counts were recorded for this clone. The chain couples TRBV7-2 to TRBJ1-4, with D perhaps matching TRBD1 (5 bases). The V gene's germline CDR1 is SGHTA and CDR2 FQGNSA. V was cut by 2 bases and J by 2 bases, with 9 bases left in between. CDR3 length: 15 amino acids. In DNA form, the CDR3 reads TGTGCCAGCAGCTTACAACGACAGACTAATGAAAAACTGTTTTTT. Amino acids: CASSLQRQTNEKLFF.

The V gene is TRBV7-8, the J gene TRBJ2-7; D perhaps matches TRBD2 (7 bases). Between the trimmed V and J ends, which lost 5 bases and 3 bases, there was a span of 17 bases. CDR1 is SGHVS and CDR2 is FQNEAQ in the germline V gene. The CDR3 sequence is 15 residues long. The CDR3 region has the DNA TGTGCCAGCAGCCTAACGGGGGGCCGCTACTACGAGCAGTACTTC. Its protein product is CASSLTGGRYYEQYF.

The CDR3 loop reads CASSPSGAGPSYDGYF. The DNA of the CDR3 is TGTGCCAGCTCCCCCAGTGGGGCGGGGCCCAGTTATGACGGATACTTC. This sequence joins TRBV18 and TRBJ2-7, with D maybe TRBD2 (6 bases). V lost 6 bases and J 13 bases, leaving 31 bases between the germline ends. The CDR3 runs to 16 residues. Germline V lookup: CDR1 KGHSH, CDR2 LQKENI.

There are a few counts of this clone. The rearrangement links TRBV5-1 to TRBJ2-3, with 8 bases aligning to TRBD2. The germline V gene encodes CDR1 SGHRS and CDR2 YFSETQ. The CDR3 spans 15 residues. V dropped 3 bases and J dropped 5; count of bases not matched to a gene: 8. The CDR3 spells CASSYIGGAGDTQYF. The CDR3 DNA reads as TGCGCCAGCAGCTACATCGGGGGGGCGGGAGATACGCAGTATTTT.

The chain combines TRBV6-5 with TRBJ2-5; 8 positions match TRBD2. V trimming: 2 bases; J trimming: 1 base; junction bases outside the gene matches: 6. This CDR3 is 16 amino acids long. Germline values: CDR1 MNHEY, CDR2 SVGAGI. The CDR3 region is CASSYGLAGIQETQYF. Here the CDR3 DNA reads TGTGCCAGCAGTTACGGTCTAGCGGGTATCCAAGAGACCCAGTACTTC.

This clone was seen a few times. The chain has TRBV4-1 and TRBJ1-5; perhaps TRBD1 as D (6 bases). Germline lookup yields CDR1 MGHRA and CDR2 YSYEKL. Trimming removed 4 bases at V and 0 bases at J, with 16 bases between. The CDR3 spans 17 residues. In DNA form, the CDR3 reads TGCGCCAGCAGCCCAGGTTGGACAGTTTATAGCAATCAGCCCCAGCATTTT. Its translation: CASSPGWTVYSNQPQHF.

The sample holds a few counts of this clone. This chain uses TRBV5-1 with TRBJ1-1; D gene ambiguous. The CDR3 extends over 14 amino acids. Trimming took 6 bases from V and 1 from J, leaving 13 bases between them. Germline V gene data show CDR1 as SGHRS and CDR2 as YFSETQ. Here the CDR3 DNA reads TGCGCCAGCAAGCTTGCGATTACGAACACTGAAGCTTTCTTT. Protein product: CASKLAITNTEAFF.

The sample holds a few counts of this clone. J is TRBJ1-2 and V is TRBV5-5; D remains ambiguous. Germline lookup yields CDR1 SGHKS and CDR2 YYEKEE (reference sequence). The CDR3 has 15 amino acids. Deletions cut 4 bases from V and 0 bases from J, with 13 bases between. CDR3 in DNA: TGTGCCAGCAGCCCCGTCCAACCAGCTAACTATGGCTACACCTTC. This translates into CASSPVQPANYGYTF.

The CDR3 nucleotides are TGTGCCTGGAGTTGGGGGGATGAGCAGTTCTTC. Translation: CAWSWGDEQFF. V and J are TRBV30 and TRBJ2-1, with D possibly being TRBD2 (6 bases). This CDR3 is built from 11 residues. Trimming pared 2 bases from V and 8 bases from J, leaving 7 bases between. The germline V gene encodes CDR1 GTSNPN and CDR2 SVGIG (reference sequence).

This clone occurred a few times. The V gene is TRBV6-5, the J gene TRBJ1-5, with 8 bases lining up with TRBD1. The CDR3 has 12 residues. V lost 6 bases and J lost 10; bases outside the gene matches: 5. Germline V gene data show CDR1 as MNHEY and CDR2 as SVGAGI. CDR3 coding DNA: TGTGCCAGCAGCCCCGGACAGGGCCCCCAGCATTTT. Translated, it gives CASSPGQGPQHF.

This clone has only a few counts. The V gene is TRBV4-3, the J gene TRBJ2-6, with D unclear. Per germline, CDR1 LGHNA and CDR2 YSLEER. The CDR3 is 15 residues long. The V end was cut by 3 bases, the J end by 3 bases, with 9 bases between. This CDR3 reads CASSQAPDGANVLTF. CDR3 bases: TGCGCCAGCAGCCAGGCCCCCGATGGGGCCAACGTCCTGACTTTC.

V usage is TRBV29-1 and J usage is TRBJ2-1; D gene uncertain. Germline lookup yields CDR1 SQVTM and CDR2 ANQGSEA. The CDR3 loop spans 12 amino acids. Trimming stripped 1 base from V and 4 bases from J, with 5 bases between. The CDR3 nucleotides are TGCAGCGTTGAAGGACTTTACAATGAGCAGTTCTTC. It codes for CSVEGLYNEQFF.

A few counts support this clone. The rearrangement uses TRBV28 and TRBJ1-1; D is unclear. CDR1 MDHEN and CDR2 SYDVKM come from the germline V gene. V was shortened by 2 bases and J by 0 bases, with 4 bases between the two germline ends. The CDR3 is 13 amino acids. The CDR3 spells CASSLGMNTEAFF. As DNA, the CDR3 is TGTGCCAGCAGTTTAGGCATGAACACTGAAGCTTTCTTT.